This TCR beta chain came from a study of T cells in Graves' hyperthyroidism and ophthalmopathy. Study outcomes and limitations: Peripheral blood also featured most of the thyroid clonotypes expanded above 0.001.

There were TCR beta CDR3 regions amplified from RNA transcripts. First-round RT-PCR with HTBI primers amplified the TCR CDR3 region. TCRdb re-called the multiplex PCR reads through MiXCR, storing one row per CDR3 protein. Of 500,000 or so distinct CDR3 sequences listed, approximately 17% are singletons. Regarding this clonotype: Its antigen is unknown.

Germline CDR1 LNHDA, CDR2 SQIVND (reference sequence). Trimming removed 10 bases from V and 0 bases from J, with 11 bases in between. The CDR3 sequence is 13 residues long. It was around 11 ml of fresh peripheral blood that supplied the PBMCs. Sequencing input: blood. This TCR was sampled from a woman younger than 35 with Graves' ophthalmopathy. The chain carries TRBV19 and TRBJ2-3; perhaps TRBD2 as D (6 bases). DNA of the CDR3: TGTGCCATTAGGGACTCTAGCACAGATACGCAGTATTTT. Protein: CAIRDSSTDTQYF. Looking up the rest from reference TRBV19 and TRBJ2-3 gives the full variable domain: DGGITQSPKYLFRKEGQNVTLSCEQNLNHDAMYWYRQDPGQGLRLIYYSQIVNDFQKGDIAEGYSVSREKKESFPLTVTSAQKNPTAFYLCAIRDSSTDTQYFGPGTRLTVL.